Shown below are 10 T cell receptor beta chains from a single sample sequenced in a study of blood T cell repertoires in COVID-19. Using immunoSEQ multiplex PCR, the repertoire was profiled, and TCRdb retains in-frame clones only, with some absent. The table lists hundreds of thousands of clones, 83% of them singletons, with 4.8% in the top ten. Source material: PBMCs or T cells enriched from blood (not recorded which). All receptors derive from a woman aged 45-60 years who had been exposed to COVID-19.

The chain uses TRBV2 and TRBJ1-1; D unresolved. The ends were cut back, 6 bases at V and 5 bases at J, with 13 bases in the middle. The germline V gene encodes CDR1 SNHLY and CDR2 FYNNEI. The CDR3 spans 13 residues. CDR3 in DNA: TGTGCCAGCAGGGAGTCATCGAGGACTGAAGCTTTCTTT. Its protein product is CASRESSRTEAFF.

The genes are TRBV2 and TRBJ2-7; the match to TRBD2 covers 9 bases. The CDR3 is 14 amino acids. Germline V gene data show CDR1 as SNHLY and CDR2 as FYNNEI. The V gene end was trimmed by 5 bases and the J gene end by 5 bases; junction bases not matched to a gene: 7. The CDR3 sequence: CASSRGGAIDEQYF. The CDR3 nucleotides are TGTGCCAGCAGTCGCGGGGGGGCAATCGACGAGCAGTACTTC.

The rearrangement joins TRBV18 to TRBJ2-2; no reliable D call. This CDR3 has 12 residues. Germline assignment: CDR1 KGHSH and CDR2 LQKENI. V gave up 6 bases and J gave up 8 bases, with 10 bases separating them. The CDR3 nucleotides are TGTGCCAGCTCTCTCATGGCTGGGGAGCTGTTTTTT. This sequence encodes CASSLMAGELFF.

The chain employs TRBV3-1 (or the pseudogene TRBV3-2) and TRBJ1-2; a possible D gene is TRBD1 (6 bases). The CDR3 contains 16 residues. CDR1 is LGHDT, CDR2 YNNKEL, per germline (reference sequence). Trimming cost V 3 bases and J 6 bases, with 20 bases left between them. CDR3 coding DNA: TGTGCCAGCAGCCAGCCTAAACAGGGTTCTAAGGATGGCTACACCTTC. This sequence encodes CASSQPKQGSKDGYTF.

The CDR3 DNA is TGTGCCAGCTCACCCTTACAGAACTCTGGAAACACCATATATTTT. Protein: CASSPLQNSGNTIYF. The chain couples TRBV18 to TRBJ1-3; D not resolved. With 3 bases removed from V and 0 bases from J, the gap between germline ends came to 9 bases. This CDR3 has 15 amino acids. From germline, CDR1 is KGHSH and CDR2 LQKENI.

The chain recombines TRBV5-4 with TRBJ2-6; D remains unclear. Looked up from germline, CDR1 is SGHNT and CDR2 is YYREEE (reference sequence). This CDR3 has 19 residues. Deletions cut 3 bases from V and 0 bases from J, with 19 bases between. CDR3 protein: CASSSPPAGIYSGANVLTF. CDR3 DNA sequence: TGTGCCAGCAGCTCTCCCCCGGCAGGCATATACTCTGGGGCCAACGTCCTGACTTTC.

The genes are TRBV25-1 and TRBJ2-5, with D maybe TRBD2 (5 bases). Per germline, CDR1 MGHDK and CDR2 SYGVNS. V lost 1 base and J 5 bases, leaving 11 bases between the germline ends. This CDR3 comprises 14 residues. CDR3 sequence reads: CASSESRAGETQYF. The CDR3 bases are TGTGCCAGCAGTGAATCGAGGGCTGGTGAGACCCAGTACTTC. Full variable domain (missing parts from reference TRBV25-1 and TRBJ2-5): EADIYQTPRYLVIGTGKKITLECSQTMGHDKMYWYQQDPGMELHLIHYSYGVNSTEKGDLSSESTVSRIRTEHFPLTLESARPSHTSQYLCASSESRAGETQYFGPGTRLLVL.

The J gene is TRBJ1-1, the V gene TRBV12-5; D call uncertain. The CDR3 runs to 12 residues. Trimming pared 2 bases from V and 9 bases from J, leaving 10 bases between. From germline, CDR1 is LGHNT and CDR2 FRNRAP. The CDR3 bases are TGTGCTAGTGGTTTGAGTGGGAGTAAAGCTTTCTTT. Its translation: CASGLSGSKAFF.

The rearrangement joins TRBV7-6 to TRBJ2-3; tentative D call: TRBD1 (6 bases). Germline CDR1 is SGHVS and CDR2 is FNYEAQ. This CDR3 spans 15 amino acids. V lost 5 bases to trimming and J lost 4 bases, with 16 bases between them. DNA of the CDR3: TGTGCCAGCAGCCGTGGGGGCACGGTCTCAGATACGCAGTATTTT. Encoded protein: CASSRGGTVSDTQYF.

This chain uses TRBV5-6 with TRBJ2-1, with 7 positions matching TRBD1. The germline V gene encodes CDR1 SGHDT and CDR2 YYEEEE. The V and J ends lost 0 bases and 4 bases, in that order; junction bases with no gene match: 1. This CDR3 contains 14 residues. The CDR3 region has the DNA TGTGCCAGCAGCTTGGGACAGGGATACAATGAGCAGTTCTTC. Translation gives CASSLGQGYNEQFF.